This T cell receptor beta chain was captured in a study of T cells expressing NK-cell markers (dated by TCRdb to about 2020). In the study overall: TCR beta-chain repertoires were profiled in sorted CD3+CD56+NKG2C+, CD3+CD56+NKG2C- and CD3+CD56-NKG2C+ T-cell subsets from fewer than 10 donors. Seven of the eight sequenced donors were HCMV-seropositive and one was HCMV-seronegative. Randomly selected healthy volunteers, three men and five women, were used as the eight sequenced donors. The libraries were sequenced on Illumina HiSeq 2000/2500, MiSeq or NextSeq, producing 2 x 150 bp reads.

Sequencing was performed on an Illumina HiSeq 2000. TCR beta cDNA libraries were prepared using 5'RACE template switching, which introduced a universal primer site and unique molecular identifiers. cDNA synthesis was primed from the TCR beta constant segment and was followed by two successive PCR amplification steps. In the authors' own workflow: MIGEC handled demultiplexing of the reads and grouping by UMI, while MiTCR was used to assemble and quantify clonotypes. To exclude erroneous sequences, any TCR cDNA sequence not supported by at least two reads was discarded. The tcR package was used for downstream repertoire analysis, and clonotypes were matched between fractions using CDR3 nucleotide sequence together with V segment. VDJmatch was used to annotate antigen specificity against VDJdb, with one amino acid substitution allowed in CDR3. Reprocessed by TCRdb, the reads give a single entry per CDR3 protein sequence, without DNA. The V and J calls and clone size are TCRdb's, not the authors'. The table for this sample lists roughly 23,000 distinct CDR3 sequences. Roughly three fifths of the sample rests with the top ten.

Study-level results and caveats: It remained unclear whether the expanded NKG2C-expressing T cell clones were specific for HCMV antigens. Those dominant clonotypes were again the most abundant among CD3+CD56-NKG2C+ cells in a few donors, at roughly 28.3-60.1%. In roughly six donors, the dominant CD3+CD56+NKG2C+ clonotypes were among the top 10 CD8+ clonotypes and accounted for roughly 1.0-8% of CD8+ T cells.

CDR1 and CDR2 (SGHDN, FVKESK) derive from the germline V gene. The CDR3 holds 21 amino acids from the cysteine to the phenylalanine. The record lacks a DNA sequence. To determine HCMV serostatus, a commercial ELISA kit was used to detect HCMV-specific IgG in serum. Ficoll density gradient centrifugation was used to isolate peripheral blood mononuclear cells from blood. A remark on this clonotype: What this receptor recognizes is not known.

The specimen sequenced was blood T cells: a sorted CD56 or NKG2C T cell subset, CD4+ or CD8+ T cells, or bulk PBMC T cells (not recorded which). The chain uses TRBV14 and TRBJ2-6; there is no DNA to check the TCRdb D call of TRBD1. The source of this sequence is a man aged 18 to 69 in good health. The CDR3 is CASSQKSPGSILSSGANVLTF.